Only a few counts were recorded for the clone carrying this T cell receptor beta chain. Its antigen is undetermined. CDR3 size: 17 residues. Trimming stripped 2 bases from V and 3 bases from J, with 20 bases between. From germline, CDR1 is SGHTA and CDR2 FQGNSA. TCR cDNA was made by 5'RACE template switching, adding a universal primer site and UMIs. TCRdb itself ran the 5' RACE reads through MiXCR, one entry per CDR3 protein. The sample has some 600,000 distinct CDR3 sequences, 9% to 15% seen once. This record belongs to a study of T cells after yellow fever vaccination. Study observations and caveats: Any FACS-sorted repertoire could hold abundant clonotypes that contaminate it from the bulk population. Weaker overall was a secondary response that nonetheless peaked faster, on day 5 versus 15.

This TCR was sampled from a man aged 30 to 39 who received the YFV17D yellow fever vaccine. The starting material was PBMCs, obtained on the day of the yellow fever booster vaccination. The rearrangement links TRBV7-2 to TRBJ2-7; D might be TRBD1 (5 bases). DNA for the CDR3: TGTGCCAGCAGCTTAAAGGGTGGCGCAGGGCCCGGCTACGAGCAGTACTTC. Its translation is CASSLKGGAGPGYEQYF.